The rows below give T cell receptor beta chains drawn from one sample of a study of CD8 T cells in Susac syndrome. One entry per CDR3 protein results from TCRdb running MiXCR on the immunoSEQ multiplex PCR reads. The table records 250,000 to 300,000 distinct CDR3 sequences, around 89% of them present only once. Sequences were obtained from CD8+ T cells from PBMCs. The receptors come from a human donor with multiple sclerosis. Both conserved end residues are part of each CDR3. The order of the fields is D gene, clone size, J gene, V gene, CDR3 protein, CDR3 DNA. A D gene is named only where the DNA matches it firmly. Clone size is given for some rows only: seen once, a few or many times, or a class if the clone is expanded.

d_gene: -; abundance: once; j_gene: TRBJ1-3; v_gene: TRBV9; CDR3aa: CASSVGGATGNTIYF; CDR3nt: TGTGCCAGCAGCGTAGGCGGAGCTACGGGAAACACCATATATTTT
d_gene: -; abundance: -; j_gene: TRBJ1-1; v_gene: TRBV30; CDR3aa: CAWRAVLRMNTEAFF; CDR3nt: TGTGCCTGGAGGGCGGTTCTACGAATGAACACTGAAGCTTTCTTT
d_gene: TRBD1; abundance: -; j_gene: TRBJ1-2; v_gene: TRBV7-2; CDR3aa: CASSSDRGLPGYGYTF; CDR3nt: TGTGCCAGCAGCTCGGACAGGGGCCTCCCGGGGTATGGCTACACCTTC
d_gene: TRBD1; abundance: -; j_gene: TRBJ2-3; v_gene: TRBV20-1; CDR3aa: CSARNTGVADTQYF; CDR3nt: TGCAGTGCTAGGAATACAGGGGTCGCAGATACGCAGTATTTT
d_gene: TRBD2; abundance: -; j_gene: TRBJ2-1; v_gene: TRBV14; CDR3aa: CASSQPLAGDNEQFF; CDR3nt: TGTGCCAGCAGCCAACCCCTAGCGGGAGATAATGAGCAGTTCTTC
d_gene: -; abundance: -; j_gene: TRBJ2-7; v_gene: TRBV12-3/TRBV12-4; CDR3aa: CASSWQPGRTPSYEQYF; CDR3nt: TGTGCCAGCAGTTGGCAACCGGGTCGGACACCCTCCTACGAGCAGTACTTC
d_gene: TRBD2; abundance: -; j_gene: TRBJ2-3; v_gene: TRBV9; CDR3aa: CASSQPLAGGTDTQYF; CDR3nt: TGTGCCAGCAGTCAACCCCTAGCGGGGGGCACAGATACGCAGTATTTT
d_gene: -; abundance: -; j_gene: TRBJ2-5; v_gene: TRBV30; CDR3aa: CAWALTGYQETQYF; CDR3nt: TGTGCCTGGGCTCTTACAGGGTACCAAGAGACCCAGTACTTC
d_gene: -; abundance: -; j_gene: TRBJ1-5; v_gene: TRBV19; CDR3aa: CAAQGPPYQPQHF; CDR3nt: TGTGCCGCTCAGGGCCCGCCATATCAGCCCCAGCATTTT
d_gene: -; abundance: -; j_gene: TRBJ2-3; v_gene: TRBV4-1; CDR3aa: CASSSPENTQYF; CDR3nt: TGCGCCAGCAGCTCCCCCGAGAATACGCAGTATTTT
d_gene: -; abundance: -; j_gene: TRBJ2-7; v_gene: TRBV30; CDR3aa: CAWGAVPEQYF; CDR3nt: TGTGCCTGGGGGGCTGTCCCCGAGCAGTACTTC
d_gene: TRBD2; abundance: -; j_gene: TRBJ2-1; v_gene: TRBV7-9; CDR3aa: CASSLVGGSPRDEQFF; CDR3nt: TGTGCCAGCAGCTTAGTAGGCGGGAGCCCTCGGGATGAGCAGTTCTTC